This T cell receptor beta chain was identified in a study of cytomegalovirus exposure and HLA in healthy donors. Researchers ran the PCR with 60 Vbeta and 13 Jbeta primers. Sequenced by immunoSEQ multiplex PCR; TCRdb stores in-frame clones only, minus some. The sample includes 150,000 to 180,000 clones, about 70% of them seen just once. Sequenced material: PBMCs. The TCR was taken from a man aged 18 to 29 in good health and CMV-seronegative.

The CDR3 here is CATSSNYGYTF. The CDR3 DNA sequence: TGTGCCACCAGTTCAAACTATGGCTACACCTTC. The rearrangement uses TRBV15 and TRBJ1-2; no reliable D call. The germline V gene has CDR1 LNHNV and CDR2 YYDKDF (reference sequence). The CDR3 sequence is 11 residues long. Trimming removed 6 bases from V and 2 bases from J, with 4 bases in between.